This is a list of T cell receptor beta chains from one sample in a study of T cell changes during pregnancy in multiple sclerosis. The data were produced by immunoSEQ multiplex PCR, yet TCRdb's version contains in-frame clones alone and is incomplete. Among some 110,000 clones listed, about 89% were seen once. The sample consisted of peripheral blood, taken before pregnancy. The origin of the receptors is a female donor with multiple sclerosis, enrolled in a pregnancy study. The CDR3 runs from the conserved cysteine through the conserved F or W. D genes are given only for firm matches. Clone size appears in some rows only: once, few, many, or a class for an expanded clone.

V	length	D	size	J	DNA	CDR3
TRBV2	13	-	-	TRBJ1-1	TGTGCCAGCAGTGCTGGGCAGAACACTGAAGCTTTCTTT	CASSAGQNTEAFF
TRBV28	14	TRBD1	-	TRBJ2-7	TGTGCCAGCAGTTTACCGGACAGGGGATACGAGCAGTACTTC	CASSLPDRGYEQYF
TRBV27	17	TRBD2	-	TRBJ2-5	TGTGCCAGCAGAAAATGGACTAGCGGGGCACTACAAGAGACCCAGTACTTC	CASRKWTSGALQETQYF
TRBV7-7	15	TRBD1	-	TRBJ2-7	TGTGCTAGCAGCCCCTCCTGGGACAGGGCCTACGAGCAGTACTTC	CASSPSWDRAYEQYF
TRBV7-6	17	-	-	TRBJ2-1	TGTGCCAGCAGCTTATTTGGAGTAGCAGACTTTTACAATGAGCAGTTCTTC	CASSLFGVADFYNEQFF
TRBV7-9	17	TRBD2	-	TRBJ2-7	TGTGCCAGCAGCTTGGTAAAGGGACTAGTGAAAAACTACGAGCAGTACTTC	CASSLVKGLVKNYEQYF
TRBV13	13	-	-	TRBJ1-1	TGTGCCAGCAGCCCCTTACGAGCGTCTGAAGCTTTCTTT	CASSPLRASEAFF
TRBV7-3	15	-	-	TRBJ2-1	TGTGCCAGCAGCTTAACGACGGGAAACTATGCTGAGCAGTTCTTC	CASSLTTGNYAEQFF
TRBV6-1	13	-	-	TRBJ1-5	TGTGCCAGCAGCCAACAGAGCAATCAGCCCCAGCATTTT	CASSQQSNQPQHF
TRBV11-1	14	TRBD1	once	TRBJ2-7	TGTGCCAGCAGCTTAGTTACAGGGGGCCACGAGCAGTACTTC	CASSLVTGGHEQYF
TRBV5-4	17	TRBD2	few	TRBJ2-7	TGTGCCAGCAGCTTCGGGACTAGCGGGAGCCACGGTTACGAGCAGTACTTC	CASSFGTSGSHGYEQYF
TRBV2	14	TRBD1	-	TRBJ2-2	TGTGCCAGCAGCGCGGGGACAGGGGTCGGGGAGCTGTTTTTT	CASSAGTGVGELFF
TRBV5-1	13	-	few	TRBJ1-2	TGCGCCAGCAGCTTAGCCGAAGCCTATGGCTACACCTTC	CASSLAEAYGYTF
TRBV4-2	13	-	-	TRBJ2-5	TGTGCCAGCAGCCAGTTCAGGGTCGAGACCCAGTACTTC	CASSQFRVETQYF
TRBV2	11	-	-	TRBJ2-4	TGTGCCAGCAGCTTCGGCGGCATTCAGTACTTC	CASSFGGIQYF
TRBV5-1	16	-	-	TRBJ2-1	TGCGCCAGCAGTTGGGGTCGGGGAGGGGGGTACAATGAGCAGTTCTTC	CASSWGRGGGYNEQFF
TRBV6-5	15	TRBD2	once	TRBJ2-7	TGTGCCAGCAGACCACTAGGACTAGCGCCTCTTGAGCAGTACTTC	CASRPLGLAPLEQYF
TRBV28	14	-	-	TRBJ1-2	TGTGCCAGCAGTCCCAATTTGGGGCACTATGGCTACACCTTC	CASSPNLGHYGYTF
TRBV7-2	15	TRBD1	-	TRBJ1-3	TGTGCCAGCAGCGAAGACAGGGTCTCTGGAAACACCATATATTTT	CASSEDRVSGNTIYF
TRBV18	14	TRBD1	-	TRBJ1-2	TGTGCCAGCTCATCCGGACAGGGGGCCTATGGCTACACCTTC	CASSSGQGAYGYTF
TRBV13	15	TRBD1	-	TRBJ1-6	TGTGCCAGCAGCTTTTTCACAGGGGATAATTCACCCCTCCACTTT	CASSFFTGDNSPLHF
TRBV5-1	14	-	-	TRBJ1-1	TGCGCCAGCAGCCTCACGACAGGACTCGGTGAAGCTTTCTTT	CASSLTTGLGEAFF
TRBV29-1	14	TRBD1	-	TRBJ1-4	TGCAGCGTTGCGGTGGAGGGGGCGCATGAAAAACTGTTTTTT	CSVAVEGAHEKLFF
TRBV7-3	16	TRBD2	once	TRBJ2-1	TGTGCCAGCAGCGTCACTAGCGGGAGCTCCTACAATGAGCAGTTCTTC	CASSVTSGSSYNEQFF
TRBV6-5	15	-	once	TRBJ1-2	TGTGCCAGCAGTCCCCGGGGGGGGTTGGCAGGTGGCTACACCTTC	CASSPRGGLAGGYTF
TRBV15	15	-	once	TRBJ1-3	TGTGCCACCAGCAGAGATCCGAGCTCTGGAAACACCATATATTTT	CATSRDPSSGNTIYF